The text below deals with one T cell receptor (beta chain). As yet, its antigen is unknown. This specimen belongs to a study of beta chain features in type 1 diabetes. Regarding the study as a whole: It was possible that PCR favored shorter templates, equally so in patients and controls. All four CD4+ subsets from Type 1 diabetes patients carried moderately but significantly shorter TCRB CDR3s. Across patients, naive, central memory and Treg TCRB repertoires exhibited apparently greater similarity than was observed across healthy donors.

Germline V CDR1 and CDR2: SEHNR, FQNEAQ (reference sequence). This CDR3 comprises 15 residues. V shed 2 bases, J shed 4 bases, and the junction held 5 bases outside the gene matches. Isolation of CD4+ naive, central memory, regulatory and stem cell-like memory cells was achieved by sorting via CD45RO/CCR7/CD25/CD127/CD95/CD27. Investigators reverse transcribed all isolated RNA, so they sequenced expressed TCRB transcripts. Clones were sequenced by immunoSEQ multiplex PCR, and TCRdb holds only the in-frame ones, with some missing. The sample includes about 710,000 clones, around an eighth seen only once; the top ten take 0.04%.

V gene TRBV7-9 combines with J gene TRBJ2-5; TRBD1 agrees at 9 bases. Sequencing was performed on naive CD4+ T cells from blood. This receptor was taken from a man between 18 and 29 years old with type 1 diabetes. CDR3 bases: TGTGCCAGCAGCTTAACAGGACAGGGGCGAGAGACCCAGTACTTC. It translates to CASSLTGQGRETQYF. The entire variable domain, with the rest obtained from reference TRBV7-9 and TRBJ2-5, is as follows: DTGVSQNPRHKITKRGQNVTFRCDPISEHNRLYWYRQTLGQGPEFLTYFQNEAQLEKSRLLSDRFSAERPKGSFSTLEIQRTEQGDSAMYLCASSLTGQGRETQYFGPGTRLLVL.